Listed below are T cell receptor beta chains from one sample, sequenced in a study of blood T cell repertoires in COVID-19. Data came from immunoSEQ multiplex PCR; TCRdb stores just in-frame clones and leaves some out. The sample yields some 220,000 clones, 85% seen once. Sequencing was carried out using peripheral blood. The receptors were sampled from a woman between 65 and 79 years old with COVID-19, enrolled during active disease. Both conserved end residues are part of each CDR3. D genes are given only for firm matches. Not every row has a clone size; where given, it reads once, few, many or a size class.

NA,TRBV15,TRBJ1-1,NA,CATSRDHRGNTEAFF,TGTGCCACCAGCAGAGATCACCGCGGGAACACTGAAGCTTTCTTT
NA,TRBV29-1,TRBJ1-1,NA,CSAQRLFTEAFF,TGCAGCGCCCAGCGGCTTTTTACTGAAGCTTTCTTT
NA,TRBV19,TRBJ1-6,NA,CASSLHRENNSPLHF,TGTGCCAGTAGTCTCCACAGGGAGAATAATTCACCCCTCCACTTT
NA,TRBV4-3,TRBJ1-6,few,CASSQGRAGGSPLHF,TGCGCCAGCAGCCAAGGGAGGGCCGGGGGTTCACCCCTCCACTTT
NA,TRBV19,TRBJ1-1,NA,CASSQQMNTEAFF,TGTGCCAGTAGTCAACAGATGAACACTGAAGCTTTCTTT
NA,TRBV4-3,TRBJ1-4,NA,CASSQDVGGGNEKLFF,TGCGCCAGCAGCCAAGATGTCGGGGGAGGAAATGAAAAACTGTTTTTT
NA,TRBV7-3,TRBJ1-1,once,CASSSLKFPGYTEAFF,TGTGCCAGCAGCTCCCTTAAGTTCCCGGGGTACACTGAAGCTTTCTTT
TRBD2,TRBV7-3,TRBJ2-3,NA,CASSLSLAGTDTQYF,TGTGCCAGCAGCTTATCACTAGCGGGCACAGATACGCAGTATTTT
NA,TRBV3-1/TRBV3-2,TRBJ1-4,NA,CASSQESQVEKLFF,TGTGCCAGCAGCCAAGAGTCACAAGTTGAAAAACTGTTTTTT
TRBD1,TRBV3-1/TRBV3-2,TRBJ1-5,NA,CASSLGQGGQPQHF,TGTGCCAGCAGCCTCGGACAGGGCGGGCAGCCCCAGCATTTT
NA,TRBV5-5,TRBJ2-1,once,CASSSSTGRSYNEQFF,TGTGCCAGCAGCTCGTCGACAGGCCGATCCTACAATGAGCAGTTCTTC
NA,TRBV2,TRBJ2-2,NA,CASSERTLNTGELFF,TGTGCCAGCAGTGAACGGACACTGAACACCGGGGAGCTGTTTTTT
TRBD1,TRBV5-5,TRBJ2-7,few,CASSLAGTGTNYEQYF,TGTGCCAGCAGCTTGGCCGGGACAGGAACAAACTACGAGCAGTACTTC
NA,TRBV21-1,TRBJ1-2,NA,CASTGGYGYTF,TGTGCCTCGACAGGGGGCTATGGCTACACCTTC
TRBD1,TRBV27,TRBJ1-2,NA,CASSQRQGRGGYTF,TGTGCCAGCAGTCAAAGACAGGGGAGAGGTGGCTACACCTTC
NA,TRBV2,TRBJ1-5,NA,CASSADSRNQPQHF,TGTGCCAGCAGCGCTGACAGTCGGAATCAGCCCCAGCATTTT
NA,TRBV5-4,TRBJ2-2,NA,CASSSPGYTGELFF,TGTGCCAGCTCCTCTCCAGGGTACACCGGGGAGCTGTTTTTT
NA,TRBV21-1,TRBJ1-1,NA,CASSIERNTEAFF,TGTGCCAGCAGCATCGAGAGGAACACTGAAGCTTTCTTT
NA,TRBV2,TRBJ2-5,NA,CASTLRQETQYF,TGTGCCAGCACCCTAAGACAAGAGACCCAGTACTTC
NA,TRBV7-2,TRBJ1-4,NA,CASSLNGGHNEKLFF,TGTGCCAGCAGCTTAAACGGGGGGCATAATGAAAAACTGTTTTTT
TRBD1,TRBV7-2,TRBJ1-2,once,CASSRQGAEGYTF,TGTGCCAGCAGCCGACAGGGGGCAGAGGGCTACACCTTC
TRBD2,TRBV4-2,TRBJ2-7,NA,CASSQDPAGVGTYEQYF,TGTGCCAGCAGCCAAGATCCGGCGGGAGTAGGAACCTACGAGCAGTACTTC
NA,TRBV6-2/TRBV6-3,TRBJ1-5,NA,CASSYPGHNQPQHF,TGTGCCAGCAGTTACCCGGGACACAATCAGCCCCAGCATTTT
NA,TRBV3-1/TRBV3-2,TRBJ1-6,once,CASSTQGTLHF,TGTGCCAGCAGCACCCAGGGTACCCTCCACTTT
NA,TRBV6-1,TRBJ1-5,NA,CASSEATGPQHF,TGTGCCAGCAGTGAAGCGACGGGGCCCCAGCATTTT
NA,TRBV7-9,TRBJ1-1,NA,CASSLAGGYTEAFF,TGTGCCAGCAGCTTAGCGGGCGGGTACACTGAAGCTTTCTTT